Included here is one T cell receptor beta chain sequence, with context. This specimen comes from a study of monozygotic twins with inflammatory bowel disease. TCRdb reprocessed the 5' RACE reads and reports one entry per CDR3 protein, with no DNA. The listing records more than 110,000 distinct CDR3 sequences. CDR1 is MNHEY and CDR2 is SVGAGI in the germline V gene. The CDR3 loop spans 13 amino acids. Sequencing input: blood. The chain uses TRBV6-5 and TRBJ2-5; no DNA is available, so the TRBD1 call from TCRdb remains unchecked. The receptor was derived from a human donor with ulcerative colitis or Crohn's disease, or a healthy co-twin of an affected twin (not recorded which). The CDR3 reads CASSYSGGQTQYF.